The text below deals with one T cell receptor (beta chain). The antigen is unknown. The record originates from a study of T cells expressing NK-cell markers. Regarding the study as a whole: In several donors, dominant clonotypes made up roughly 28.3-65% of CD3+CD56-NKG2C+ cells.

Production of TCR beta cDNA relied on 5'RACE template switching with UMIs. Following a re-call of the 5' RACE reads, TCRdb has one entry per CDR3 protein and lacks DNA. This sample's table has approximately 420,000 distinct CDR3 sequences. Sequencing used blood T cells: a sorted CD56 or NKG2C T cell subset, CD4+ or CD8+ T cells, or bulk PBMC T cells (not recorded which). The sequence derives from a woman between 45 and 65 years old in good health.

This CDR3 is CASSFRDSRTSEQFF. The rearrangement links TRBV12-3 or TRBV12-4 to TRBJ2-1; TCRdb returns TRBD2, unconfirmable since there is no DNA. The CDR3 spans 15 residues.